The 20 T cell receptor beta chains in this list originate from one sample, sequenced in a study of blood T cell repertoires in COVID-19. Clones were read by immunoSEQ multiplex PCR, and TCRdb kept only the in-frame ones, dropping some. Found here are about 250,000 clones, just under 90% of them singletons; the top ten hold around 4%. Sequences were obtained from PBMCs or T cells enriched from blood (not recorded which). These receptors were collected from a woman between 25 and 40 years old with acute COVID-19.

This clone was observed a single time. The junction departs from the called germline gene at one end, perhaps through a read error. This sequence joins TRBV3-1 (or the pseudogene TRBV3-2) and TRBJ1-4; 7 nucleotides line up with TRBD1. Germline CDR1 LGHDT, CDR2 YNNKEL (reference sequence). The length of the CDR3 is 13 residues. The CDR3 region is CAISTGENEKLFF. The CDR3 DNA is TGTGCCATCAGCACAGGGGAAAATGAAAAACTGTTTTTT.

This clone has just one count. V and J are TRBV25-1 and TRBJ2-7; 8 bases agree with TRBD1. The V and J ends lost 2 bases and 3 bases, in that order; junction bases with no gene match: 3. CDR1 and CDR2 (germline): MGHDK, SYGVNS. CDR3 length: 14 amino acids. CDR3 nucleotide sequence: TGTGCCAGCAGTGAACTGGACAGGGTCTACGAGCAGTACTTC. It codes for CASSELDRVYEQYF.

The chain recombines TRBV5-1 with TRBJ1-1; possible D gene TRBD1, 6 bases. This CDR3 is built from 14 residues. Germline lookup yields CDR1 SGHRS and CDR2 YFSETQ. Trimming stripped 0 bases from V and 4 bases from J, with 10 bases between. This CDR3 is CASSLVLQGTEAFF. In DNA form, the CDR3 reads TGCGCCAGCAGCTTGGTTTTACAGGGCACTGAAGCTTTCTTT. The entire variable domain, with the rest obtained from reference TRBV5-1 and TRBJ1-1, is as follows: KAGVTQTPRYLIKTRGQQVTLSCSPISGHRSVSWYQQTPGQGLQFLFEYFSETQRNKGNFPGRFSGRQFSNSRSEMNVSTLELGDSALYLCASSLVLQGTEAFFGQGTRLTVV.

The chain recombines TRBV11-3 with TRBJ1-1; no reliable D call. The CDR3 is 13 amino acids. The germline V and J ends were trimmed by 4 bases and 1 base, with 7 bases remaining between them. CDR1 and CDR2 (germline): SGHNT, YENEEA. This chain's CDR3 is CASSSSGNTEAFF. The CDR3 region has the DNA TGTGCCAGCAGCTCGTCAGGGAACACTGAAGCTTTCTTT.

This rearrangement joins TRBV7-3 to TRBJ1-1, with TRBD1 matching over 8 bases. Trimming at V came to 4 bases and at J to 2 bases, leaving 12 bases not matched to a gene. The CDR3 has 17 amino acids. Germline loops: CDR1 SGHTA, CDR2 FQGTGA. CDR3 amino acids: CASSSSPGGGDNTEAFF. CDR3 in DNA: TGTGCCAGCAGCTCGAGTCCAGGGGGCGGGGACAACACTGAAGCTTTCTTT. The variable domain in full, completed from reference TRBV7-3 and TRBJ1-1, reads GAGVSQTPSNKVTEKGKYVELRCDPISGHTALYWYRQSLGQGPEFLIYFQGTGAADDSGLPNDRFFAVRPEGSVSTLKIQRTERGDSAVYLCASSSSPGGGDNTEAFFGQGTRLTVV.

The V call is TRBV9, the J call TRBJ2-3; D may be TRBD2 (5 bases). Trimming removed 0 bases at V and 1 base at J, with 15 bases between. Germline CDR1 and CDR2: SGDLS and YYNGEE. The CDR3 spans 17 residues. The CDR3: CASSVGSGSYRTDTQYF. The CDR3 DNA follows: TGTGCCAGCAGCGTAGGATCGGGGAGCTATCGCACAGATACGCAGTATTTT.

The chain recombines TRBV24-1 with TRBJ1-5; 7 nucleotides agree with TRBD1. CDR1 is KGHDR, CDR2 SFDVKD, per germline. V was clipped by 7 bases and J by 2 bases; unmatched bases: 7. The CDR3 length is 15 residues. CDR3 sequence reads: CATRPGTVGNQPQHF. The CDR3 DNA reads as TGTGCCACCAGACCCGGGACAGTGGGCAATCAGCCCCAGCATTTT.

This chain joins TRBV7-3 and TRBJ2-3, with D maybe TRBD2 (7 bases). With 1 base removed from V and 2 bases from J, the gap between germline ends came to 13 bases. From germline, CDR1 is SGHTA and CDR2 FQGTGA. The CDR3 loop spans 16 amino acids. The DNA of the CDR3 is TGTGCCAGCAGCTTAAGCGTAGGGGGGGTCACAGATACGCAGTATTTT. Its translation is CASSLSVGGVTDTQYF. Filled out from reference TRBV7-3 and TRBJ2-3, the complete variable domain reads GAGVSQTPSNKVTEKGKYVELRCDPISGHTALYWYRQSLGQGPEFLIYFQGTGAADDSGLPNDRFFAVRPEGSVSTLKIQRTERGDSAVYLCASSLSVGGVTDTQYFGPGTRLTVL.

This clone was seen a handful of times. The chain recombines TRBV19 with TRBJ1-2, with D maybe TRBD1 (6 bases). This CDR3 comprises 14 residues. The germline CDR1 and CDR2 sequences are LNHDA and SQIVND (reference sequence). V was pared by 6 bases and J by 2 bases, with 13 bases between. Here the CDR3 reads CASRTSTGNYGYTF. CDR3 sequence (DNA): TGTGCCAGTAGAACATCTACAGGGAACTATGGCTACACCTTC.

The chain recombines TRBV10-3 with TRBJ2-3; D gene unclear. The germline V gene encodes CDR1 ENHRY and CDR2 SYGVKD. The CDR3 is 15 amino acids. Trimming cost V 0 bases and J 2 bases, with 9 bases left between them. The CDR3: CAISESERTTDTQYF. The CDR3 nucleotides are TGTGCCATCAGTGAGTCCGAGCGCACCACAGATACGCAGTATTTT.

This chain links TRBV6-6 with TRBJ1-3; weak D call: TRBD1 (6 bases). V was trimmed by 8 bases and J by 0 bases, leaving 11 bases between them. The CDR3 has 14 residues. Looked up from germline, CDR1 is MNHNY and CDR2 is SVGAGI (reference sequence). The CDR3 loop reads CASGGAVSGNTIYF. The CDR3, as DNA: TGTGCCAGCGGGGGGGCGGTCTCTGGAAACACCATATATTTT.

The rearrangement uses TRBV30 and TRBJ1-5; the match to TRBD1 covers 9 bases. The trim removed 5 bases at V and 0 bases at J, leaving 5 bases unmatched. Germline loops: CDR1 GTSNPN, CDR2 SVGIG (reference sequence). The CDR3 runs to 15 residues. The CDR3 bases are TGTGCCTGGGGGACAGGGATCCCTAGCAATCAGCCCCAGCATTTT. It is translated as CAWGTGIPSNQPQHF. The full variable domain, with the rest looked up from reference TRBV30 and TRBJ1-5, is SQTIHQWPATLVQPVGSPLSLECTVEGTSNPNLYWYRQAAGRGLQLLFYSVGIGQISSEVPQNLSASRPQDRQFILSSKKLLLSDSGFYLCAWGTGIPSNQPQHFGDGTRLSIL.

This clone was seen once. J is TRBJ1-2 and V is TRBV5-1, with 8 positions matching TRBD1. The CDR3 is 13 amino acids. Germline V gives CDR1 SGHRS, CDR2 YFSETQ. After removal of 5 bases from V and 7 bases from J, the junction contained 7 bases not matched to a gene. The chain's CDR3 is CASRLDREGGYTF. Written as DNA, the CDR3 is TGCGCCAGCAGACTGGACAGGGAGGGTGGCTACACCTTC.

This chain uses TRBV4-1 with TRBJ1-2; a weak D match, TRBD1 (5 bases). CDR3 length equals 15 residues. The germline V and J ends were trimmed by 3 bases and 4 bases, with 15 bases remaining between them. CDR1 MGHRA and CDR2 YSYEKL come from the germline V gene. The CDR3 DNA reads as TGCGCCAGCAGCCACTTAGTCCAGGGTCCCTATGGCTACACCTTC. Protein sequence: CASSHLVQGPYGYTF.

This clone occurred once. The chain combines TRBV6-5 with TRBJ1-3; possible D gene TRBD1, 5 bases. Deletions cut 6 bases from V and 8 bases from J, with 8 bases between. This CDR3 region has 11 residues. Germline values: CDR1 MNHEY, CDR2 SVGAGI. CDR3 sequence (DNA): TGTGCCAGCAGCTCGGGGGACACCATATATTTT. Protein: CASSSGDTIYF.

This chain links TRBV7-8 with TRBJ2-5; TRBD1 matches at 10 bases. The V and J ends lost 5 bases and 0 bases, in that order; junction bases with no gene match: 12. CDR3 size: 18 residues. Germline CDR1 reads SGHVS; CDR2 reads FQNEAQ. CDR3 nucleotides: TGTGCCAGCAGCCCTTTGCCCAGGACAGGGGGTTACCAAGAGACCCAGTACTTC. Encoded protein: CASSPLPRTGGYQETQYF.

CDR3 sequence: CATSDTAGEFDEQFF. CDR3 DNA sequence: TGTGCCACCAGTGATACAGCGGGGGAATTCGATGAGCAGTTCTTC. The chain uses TRBV24-1 and TRBJ2-1, with 8 bases matching TRBD2. Germline-derived CDR1 and CDR2 are KGHDR and SFDVKD. The trim removed 3 bases at V and 8 bases at J, leaving 8 bases unmatched. The CDR3 is 15 amino acids.

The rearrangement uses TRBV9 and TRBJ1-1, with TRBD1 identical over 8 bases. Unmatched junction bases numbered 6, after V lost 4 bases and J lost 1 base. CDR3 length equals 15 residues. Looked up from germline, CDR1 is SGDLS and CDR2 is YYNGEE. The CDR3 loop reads CASSIIQGGNTEAFF. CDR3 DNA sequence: TGTGCCAGCAGCATCATACAGGGGGGGAACACTGAAGCTTTCTTT.

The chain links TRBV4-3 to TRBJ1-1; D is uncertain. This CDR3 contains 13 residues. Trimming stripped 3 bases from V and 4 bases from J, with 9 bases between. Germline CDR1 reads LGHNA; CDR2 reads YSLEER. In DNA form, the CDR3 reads TGCGCCAGCAGCCACCCTACCGGCACTGAAGCTTTCTTT. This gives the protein CASSHPTGTEAFF.

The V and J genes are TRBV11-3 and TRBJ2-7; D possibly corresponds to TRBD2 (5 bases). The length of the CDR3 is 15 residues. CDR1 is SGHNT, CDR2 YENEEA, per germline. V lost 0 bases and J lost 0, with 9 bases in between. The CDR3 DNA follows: TGTGCCAGCAGCTTAGAGGACGGGGACTCCTACGAGCAGTACTTC. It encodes CASSLEDGDSYEQYF.